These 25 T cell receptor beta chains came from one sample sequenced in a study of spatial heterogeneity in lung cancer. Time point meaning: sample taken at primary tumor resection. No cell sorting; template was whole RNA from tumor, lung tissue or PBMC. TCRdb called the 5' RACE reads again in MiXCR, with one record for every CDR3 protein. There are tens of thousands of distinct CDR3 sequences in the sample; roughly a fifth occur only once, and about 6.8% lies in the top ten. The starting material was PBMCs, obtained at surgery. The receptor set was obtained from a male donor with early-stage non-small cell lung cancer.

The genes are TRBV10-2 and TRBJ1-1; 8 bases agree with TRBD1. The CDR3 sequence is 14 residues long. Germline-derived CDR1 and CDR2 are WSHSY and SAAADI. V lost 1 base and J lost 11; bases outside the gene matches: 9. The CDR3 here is CASSEFPGGGTAFF. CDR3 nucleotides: TGCGCCAGCAGTGAGTTCCCAGGGGGCGGAACGGCTTTCTTT.

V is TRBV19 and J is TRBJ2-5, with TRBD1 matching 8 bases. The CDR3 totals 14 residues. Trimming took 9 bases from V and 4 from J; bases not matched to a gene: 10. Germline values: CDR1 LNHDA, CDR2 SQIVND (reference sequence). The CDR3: CASRPQGAGETQYF. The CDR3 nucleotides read TGTGCCAGCCGTCCCCAGGGGGCGGGAGAGACCCAGTACTTC. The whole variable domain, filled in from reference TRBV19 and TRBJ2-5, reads DGGITQSPKYLFRKEGQNVTLSCEQNLNHDAMYWYRQDPGQGLRLIYYSQIVNDFQKGDIAEGYSVSREKKESFPLTVTSAQKNPTAFYLCASRPQGAGETQYFGPGTRLLVL.

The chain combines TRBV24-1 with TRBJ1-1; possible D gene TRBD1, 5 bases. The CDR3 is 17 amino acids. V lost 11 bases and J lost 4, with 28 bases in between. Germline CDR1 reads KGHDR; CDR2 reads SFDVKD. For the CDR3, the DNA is TGTGCCAGCAATGATTTTATGGGACTGCGTCGTCTCACTGAAGCTTTCTTT. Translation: CASNDFMGLRRLTEAFF.

The CDR3 DNA sequence: TGTGCCAGCAGCTTGTGGGGACTAGCGGGAGCGGGGGTCTCCAATGAGCAGTTCTTC. Its protein product is CASSLWGLAGAGVSNEQFF. The chain employs TRBV5-4 and TRBJ2-1; 14 nucleotides align to TRBD2. With V trimmed by 1 base and J by 6 bases, 12 bases remained unmatched. CDR1 is SGHNT, CDR2 YYREEE, per germline (reference sequence). The CDR3 spans 19 residues. Filled out from reference TRBV5-4 and TRBJ2-1, the complete variable domain reads ETGVTQSPTHLIKTRGQQVTLRCSSQSGHNTVSWYQQALGQGPQFIFQYYREEENGRGNFPPRFSGLQFPNYSSELNVNALELDDSALYLCASSLWGLAGAGVSNEQFFGPGTRLTVL.

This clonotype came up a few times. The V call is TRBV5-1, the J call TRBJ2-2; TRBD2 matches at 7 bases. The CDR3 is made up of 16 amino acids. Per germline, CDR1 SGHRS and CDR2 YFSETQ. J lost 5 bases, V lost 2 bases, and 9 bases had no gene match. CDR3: CASSLVPGGGTGELFF. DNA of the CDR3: TGCGCCAGCAGCTTAGTCCCGGGAGGCGGTACCGGGGAGCTGTTTTTT.

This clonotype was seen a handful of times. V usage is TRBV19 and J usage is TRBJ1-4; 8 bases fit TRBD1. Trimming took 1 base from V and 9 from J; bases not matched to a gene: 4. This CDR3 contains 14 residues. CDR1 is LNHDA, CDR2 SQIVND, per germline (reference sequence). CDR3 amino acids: CASSIGQGRQKLFF. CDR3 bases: TGTGCCAGTAGTATAGGACAGGGGAGGCAAAAACTGTTTTTT.

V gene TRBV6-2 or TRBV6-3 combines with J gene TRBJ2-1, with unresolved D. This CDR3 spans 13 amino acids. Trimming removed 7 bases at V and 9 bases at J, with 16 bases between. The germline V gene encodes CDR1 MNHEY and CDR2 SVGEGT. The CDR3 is CASKTPLEPEQFF. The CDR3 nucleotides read TGTGCCAGCAAGACTCCCTTAGAGCCTGAGCAGTTCTTC.

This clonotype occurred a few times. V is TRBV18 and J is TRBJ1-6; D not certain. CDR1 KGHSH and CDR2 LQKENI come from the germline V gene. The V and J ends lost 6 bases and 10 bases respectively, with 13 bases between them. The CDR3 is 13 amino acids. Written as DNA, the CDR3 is TGTGCCAGCTCTGACCTCGCGGAATCACCCCTCCACTTT. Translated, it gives CASSDLAESPLHF.

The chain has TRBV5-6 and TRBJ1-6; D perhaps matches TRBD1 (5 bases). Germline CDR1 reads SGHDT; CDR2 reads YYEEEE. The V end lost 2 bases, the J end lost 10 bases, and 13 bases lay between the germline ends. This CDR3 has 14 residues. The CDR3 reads CASSFRGGGSPLHF. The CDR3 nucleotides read TGTGCCAGCAGCTTCCGGGGCGGAGGATCACCCCTCCACTTT.

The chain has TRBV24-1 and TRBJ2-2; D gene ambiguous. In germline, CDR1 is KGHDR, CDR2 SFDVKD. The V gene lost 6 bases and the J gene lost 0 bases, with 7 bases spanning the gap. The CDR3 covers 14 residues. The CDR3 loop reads CATSPTANTGELFF. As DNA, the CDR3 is TGTGCCACCAGTCCGACTGCGAACACCGGGGAGCTGTTTTTT.

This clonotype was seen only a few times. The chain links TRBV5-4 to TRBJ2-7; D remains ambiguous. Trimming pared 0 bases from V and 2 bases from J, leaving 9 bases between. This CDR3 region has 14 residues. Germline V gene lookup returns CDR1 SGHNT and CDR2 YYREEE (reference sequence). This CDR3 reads CASSLGFGAYEQYF. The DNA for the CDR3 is TGTGCCAGCAGCTTGGGCTTTGGGGCCTACGAGCAGTACTTC.

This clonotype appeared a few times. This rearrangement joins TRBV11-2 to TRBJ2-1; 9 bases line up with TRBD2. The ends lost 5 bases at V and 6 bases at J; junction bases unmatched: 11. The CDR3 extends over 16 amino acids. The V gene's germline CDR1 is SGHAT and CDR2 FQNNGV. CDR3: CASSPMRASGANEQFF. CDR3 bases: TGTGCCAGCAGCCCAATGAGGGCTAGCGGGGCCAATGAGCAGTTCTTC.

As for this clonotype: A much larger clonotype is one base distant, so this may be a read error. The CDR3 sequence is CASSALGGNDEQFF. CDR3 nucleotide sequence: TGTGCCAGCAGCGCCCTAGGGGGGAACGATGAGCAGTTCTTC. This chain uses TRBV7-3 with TRBJ2-1; D may be TRBD1 or TRBD2 (6 bases each). V was pared by 5 bases and J by 8 bases, with 16 bases between. Germline-derived CDR1 and CDR2 are SGHTA and FQGTGA. There are 14 residues in the CDR3.

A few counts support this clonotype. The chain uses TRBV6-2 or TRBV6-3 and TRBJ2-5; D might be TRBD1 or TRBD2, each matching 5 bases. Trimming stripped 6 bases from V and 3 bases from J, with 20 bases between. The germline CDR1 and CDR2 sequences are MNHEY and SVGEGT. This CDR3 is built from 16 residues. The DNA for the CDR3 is TGTGCCAGCAGCCAGCAGCTCGGGACCGGGAAAGAGACCCAGTACTTC. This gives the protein CASSQQLGTGKETQYF.

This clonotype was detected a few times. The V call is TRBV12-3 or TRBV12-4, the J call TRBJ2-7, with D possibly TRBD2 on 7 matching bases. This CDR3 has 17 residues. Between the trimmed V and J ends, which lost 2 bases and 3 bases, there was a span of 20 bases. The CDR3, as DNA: TGTGCCAGCAGTTTACCCCGGGGGGCAGGGAGCCTCTACGAGCAGTACTTC. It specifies CASSLPRGAGSLYEQYF.

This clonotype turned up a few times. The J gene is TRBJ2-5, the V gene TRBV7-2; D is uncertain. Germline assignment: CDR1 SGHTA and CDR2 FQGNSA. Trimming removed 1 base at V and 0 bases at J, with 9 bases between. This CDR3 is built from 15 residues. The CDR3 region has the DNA TGTGCCAGCAGCTTAGTGAGCAGCAACCAAGAGACCCAGTACTTC. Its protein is CASSLVSSNQETQYF.

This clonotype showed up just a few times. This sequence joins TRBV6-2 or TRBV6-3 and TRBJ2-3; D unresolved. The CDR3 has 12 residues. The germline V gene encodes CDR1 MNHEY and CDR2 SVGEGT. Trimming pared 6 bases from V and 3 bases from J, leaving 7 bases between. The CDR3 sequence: CASRSTTDTQYF. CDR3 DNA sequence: TGTGCCAGCAGGTCTACGACAGATACGCAGTATTTT.

The CDR3 DNA is TGTGCCAGCAGCTTAGTAGTGGGAGCTAGGGCGCAGTTCTTC. This codes for CASSLVVGARAQFF. The chain recombines TRBV7-8 with TRBJ2-1; D is possibly TRBD2 (5 bases). In germline, CDR1 is SGHVS, CDR2 FQNEAQ. The CDR3 contains 14 residues. Trimming shortened V by 1 base and J by 12 bases, and 16 bases separated the two germline ends. Supplemented by reference TRBV7-8 and TRBJ2-1, the full variable domain reads GAGVSQSPRYKVAKRGQDVALRCDPISGHVSLFWYQQALGQGPEFLTYFQNEAQLDKSGLPSDRFFAERPEGSVSTLKIQRTQQEDSAVYLCASSLVVGARAQFFGPGTRLTVL.

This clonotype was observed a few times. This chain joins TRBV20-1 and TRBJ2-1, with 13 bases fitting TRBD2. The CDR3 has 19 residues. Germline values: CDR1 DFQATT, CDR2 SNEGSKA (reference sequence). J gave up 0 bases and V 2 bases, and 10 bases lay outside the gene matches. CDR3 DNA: TGCAGTGCTAGAAGGACTAGCGGGAGCTCTTGGAGCTCCTACAATGAGCAGTTCTTC. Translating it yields CSARRTSGSSWSSYNEQFF.

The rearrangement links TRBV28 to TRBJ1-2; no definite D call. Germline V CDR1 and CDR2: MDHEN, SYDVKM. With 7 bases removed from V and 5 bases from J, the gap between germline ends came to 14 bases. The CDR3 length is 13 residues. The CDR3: CASIPSRGYGYTF. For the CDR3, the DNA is TGTGCCAGCATTCCTTCCCGGGGTTATGGCTACACCTTC.

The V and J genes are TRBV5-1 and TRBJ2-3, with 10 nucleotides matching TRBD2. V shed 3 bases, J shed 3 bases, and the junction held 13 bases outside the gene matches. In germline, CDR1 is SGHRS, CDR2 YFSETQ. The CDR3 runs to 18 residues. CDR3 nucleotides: TGCGCCAGCAGCTCACGACCGACTACTAGCGGGGCTACAGATACGCAGTATTTT. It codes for CASSSRPTTSGATDTQYF.

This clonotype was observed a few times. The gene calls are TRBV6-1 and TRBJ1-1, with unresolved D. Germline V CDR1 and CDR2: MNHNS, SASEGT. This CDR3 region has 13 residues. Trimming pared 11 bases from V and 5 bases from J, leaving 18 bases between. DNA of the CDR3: TGTGCCTTAACGGCGGGGATCGGGACTGAAGCTTTCTTT. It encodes CALTAGIGTEAFF.

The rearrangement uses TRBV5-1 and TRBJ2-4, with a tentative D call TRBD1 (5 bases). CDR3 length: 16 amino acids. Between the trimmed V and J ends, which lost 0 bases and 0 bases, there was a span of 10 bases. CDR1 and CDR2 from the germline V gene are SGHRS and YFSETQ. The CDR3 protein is CASSLEQGPAKNIQYF. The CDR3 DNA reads TGCGCCAGCAGCTTGGAGCAGGGTCCAGCCAAAAACATTCAGTACTTC.

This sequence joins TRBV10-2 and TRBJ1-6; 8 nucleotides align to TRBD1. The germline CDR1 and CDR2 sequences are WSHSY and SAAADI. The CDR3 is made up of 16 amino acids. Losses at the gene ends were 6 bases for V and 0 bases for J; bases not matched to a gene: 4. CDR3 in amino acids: CASRDRERSYNSPLHF. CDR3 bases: TGCGCCAGCAGGGACAGGGAGCGCTCCTATAATTCACCCCTCCACTTT.

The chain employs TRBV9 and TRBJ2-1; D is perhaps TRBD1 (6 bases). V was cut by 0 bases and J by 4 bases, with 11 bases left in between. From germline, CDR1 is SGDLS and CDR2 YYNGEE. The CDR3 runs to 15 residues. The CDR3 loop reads CASSVEGEAYNEQFF. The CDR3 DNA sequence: TGTGCCAGCAGCGTAGAGGGGGAAGCTTACAATGAGCAGTTCTTC.